A selection of T cell receptor beta chains follows, all from one sample in a study of shared clonotypes between healthy human individuals. Assay: immunoSEQ multiplex PCR; the TCRdb copy retains only in-frame clones and omits some. Found here are 1,400,000 or so clones, less than 99% of them singletons; the top ten hold 0.36%. The specimen was naive CD4+ T cells sorted from blood. The receptor source for this set is a young man in good health. CDR3s include the opening cysteine and the closing phenylalanine or tryptophan. The D gene is left open where the match is weak. Not all rows give a size; the values are once, few, many and, for expanded clones, a class.

abundance	v_gene	j_gene	d_gene	CDR3nt	CDR3aa
once	TRBV18	TRBJ2-7	-	TGTGCCAGCTCACCGAAGGGGACACCGGCCTCCTACGAGCAGTACTTC	CASSPKGTPASYEQYF
-	TRBV11-2	TRBJ2-1	-	TGTGCCAGCAGCCGAGCCAGTGAGCAGTTCTTC	CASSRASEQFF
-	TRBV5-4	TRBJ1-2	TRBD1	TGTGCCAGCAGCGTGACAGGGCGGGCTAACTATGGCTACACCTTC	CASSVTGRANYGYTF
-	TRBV18	TRBJ2-3	-	TGTGCCAGCTCACCATACCGGGACACACAAAGCACAGATACGCAGTATTTT	CASSPYRDTQSTDTQYF
-	TRBV9	TRBJ2-1	-	TGTGCCAGCAGCGTTCGAGGCGGTAACTCCTACAATGAGCAGTTCTTC	CASSVRGGNSYNEQFF
-	TRBV10-1	TRBJ1-5	TRBD1	TGCGCCAGCAGTGATGACAGGGACAATCAGCCCCAGCATTTT	CASSDDRDNQPQHF
-	TRBV19	TRBJ2-2	-	TGTGCCACTCTTTCTATTAGGAACACCGGGGAGCTGTTTTTT	CATLSIRNTGELFF
once	TRBV6-1	TRBJ1-2	-	TGTGCCAGCAGTGAGGTCGGGGATGGCTACACCTTC	CASSEVGDGYTF
-	TRBV9	TRBJ1-5	-	TGTGCCAGCAGCCCGAAATGGGGAGGGCAGCCCCAGCATTTT	CASSPKWGGQPQHF
once	TRBV10-2	TRBJ1-1	-	TGCGCCAGCAGTGAATCGCCGATGAACACTGAAGCTTTCTTT	CASSESPMNTEAFF
-	TRBV18	TRBJ2-7	-	TGTGCCAGCTCACCGTTAGGGACGGGAAGCCAGTCCGAGCAGTACTTC	CASSPLGTGSQSEQYF
-	TRBV7-2	TRBJ2-7	TRBD2	TGTGCCAGCAGCTTCTATCCTAGCGGGAGCTACGAGCAGTACTTC	CASSFYPSGSYEQYF
-	TRBV5-1	TRBJ2-2	-	TGCGCCAGCCATCCCGCGGGATGGGCCACCGGGGAGCTGTTTTTT	CASHPAGWATGELFF
-	TRBV6-5	TRBJ1-2	-	TGTGCCAGCAGTTATGGGACATCAAAATCCTATGGCTACACCTTC	CASSYGTSKSYGYTF
-	TRBV6-5	TRBJ2-3	-	TGTGCCAGCAGGGCCCCGGGGTCGAATACGCAGTATTTT	CASRAPGSNTQYF
once	TRBV19	TRBJ2-7	-	TGTGCCACGGCTAGCGATTCCTACGAGCAGTACTTC	CATASDSYEQYF
-	TRBV19	TRBJ2-2	-	TGTGCCAGTACCCCCTTCGGGACATTTTTCACCGGGGAGCTGTTTTTT	CASTPFGTFFTGELFF
once	TRBV5-4	TRBJ2-1	TRBD2	TGTGCCAGCAGTTATGAGAGCGGGAGGGCCTACAATGAGCAGTTCTTC	CASSYESGRAYNEQFF
-	TRBV18	TRBJ2-3	-	TGTGCCAGCTCAGCTAAGGGACGCTTCTCGGGAGATACGCAGTATTTT	CASSAKGRFSGDTQYF
-	TRBV21-1	TRBJ2-7	-	TGTGCCAGCAGCACCGGGACAGGAATCTACGAGCAGTACTTC	CASSTGTGIYEQYF
-	TRBV18	TRBJ2-6	-	TGTGCCAGCTCACCAAGCCCCTCTGGGGCCAACGTCCTGACTTTC	CASSPSPSGANVLTF
-	TRBV19	TRBJ2-1	-	TGTGCCAGTAGTATCCTCCCGGGCGTGCAGTTCTTC	CASSILPGVQFF
-	TRBV28	TRBJ1-1	-	TGTGCCAGCATTGAGGGTACGTACACTGAAGCTTTCTTT	CASIEGTYTEAFF
-	TRBV7-2	TRBJ2-1	TRBD2	TGTGCCAGCAGCCCGGGACTATCCCCCCCCTACAATGAGCAGTTCTTC	CASSPGLSPPYNEQFF
-	TRBV11-2	TRBJ2-7	-	TGTGCCAGCAGCCCGCTTAGGGTGAACGAGCAGTACTTC	CASSPLRVNEQYF
-	TRBV25-1	TRBJ2-1	-	TGTGCCAGCAGTGAATTTCAGAAGCAGTTCTTC	CASSEFQKQFF
-	TRBV2	TRBJ2-7	TRBD2	TGTGCCAGCACCGGACTAGCGGATCCCTACGAGCAGTACTTC	CASTGLADPYEQYF
-	TRBV5-1	TRBJ2-1	TRBD1	TGCGCCAGCAGCCTGGACAGGGCCTACAATGAGCAGTTCTTC	CASSLDRAYNEQFF
-	TRBV7-2	TRBJ2-5	TRBD1	TGTGCCAGCAGTCGGTTTGGACAGGGGGCGACGGGAGGAGAGACCCAGTACTTC	CASSRFGQGATGGETQYF
-	TRBV27	TRBJ2-7	-	TGTGCCAGCACCAGGGACGGGTTCGCCTACGAGCAGTACTTC	CASTRDGFAYEQYF
-	TRBV7-8	TRBJ2-3	-	TGTGCCAGCAGCCTAGAGGGAACAGATACGCAGTATTTT	CASSLEGTDTQYF
-	TRBV29-1	TRBJ2-7	-	TGCAGCGCCCGGGTAGCGGCCTACGAGCAGTACTTC	CSARVAAYEQYF
-	TRBV4-1	TRBJ1-1	TRBD1	TGCGCCAGCAGCCACCCCCCCGGGAGGGGACAGGCAATCGAAGCTTTCTTT	CASSHPPGRGQAIEAFF
-	TRBV6-6	TRBJ2-5	-	TGTGCAGCGGCGCGTCAAGAGACCCAGTACTTC	CAAARQETQYF
-	TRBV5-1	TRBJ2-7	-	TGCGCCAGCAGCTTGTCGGTGAGCTACGAGCAGTACTTC	CASSLSVSYEQYF
-	TRBV28	TRBJ2-7	TRBD1	TGTGCCAGCAGGGGGACAGGACACTACGAGCAGTACTTC	CASRGTGHYEQYF
-	TRBV27	TRBJ2-7	-	TGTGCCAGCAGTTTATATCCAGACAGTAACCCCTACGAGCAGTACTTC	CASSLYPDSNPYEQYF
-	TRBV19	TRBJ2-5	TRBD1	TGTGCCAGTAGTATAGTGGGCAGGGGGCGCCGCAGTGAGACCCAGTACTTC	CASSIVGRGRRSETQYF
-	TRBV7-2	TRBJ2-5	-	TGTGCCAGCAGCTTAGTTGGTAGTAGCGGAGAGACCCAGTACTTC	CASSLVGSSGETQYF
-	TRBV9	TRBJ2-7	-	TGTGCCAGCAGCGTATCCGCCACCACCCACGAGCAGTACTTC	CASSVSATTHEQYF
-	TRBV18	TRBJ2-5	TRBD1	TGTGCCAGCTCACCAACGACAGGGGAAGAGACCCAGTACTTC	CASSPTTGEETQYF
once	TRBV19	TRBJ2-2	-	TGTGCCAGTAGTATCGTTGCGGGATTGAACACCGGGGAGCTGTTTTTT	CASSIVAGLNTGELFF
once	TRBV5-1	TRBJ2-3	-	TGCGCCAGCAGCTTGGCGGGCGACCGCACAGATACGCAGTATTTT	CASSLAGDRTDTQYF
-	TRBV7-9	TRBJ2-1	TRBD1	TGTGCCAGCAGCTTAGATTCAGGGGGCTCCTACAATGAGCAGTTCTTC	CASSLDSGGSYNEQFF
-	TRBV28	TRBJ2-7	TRBD2	TGTGCCAGCAGTCAGGGCGGGAGGGCCCACGAGCAGTACTTC	CASSQGGRAHEQYF
-	TRBV5-1	TRBJ2-7	TRBD2	TGCGCCAGCAGCAGGGAGGGCAATAGGGAGCAGTACTTC	CASSREGNREQYF
-	TRBV19	TRBJ2-7	-	TGTGCCAGTAGTCCACATGGGACTCCTCGGCCCTACGAGCAGTACTTC	CASSPHGTPRPYEQYF
-	TRBV6-5	TRBJ2-7	-	TGTGCCAGCGCCTCGGGGGACGGAGGACAGCAGTACTTC	CASASGDGGQQYF
-	TRBV6-1	TRBJ2-1	-	TGTGCCAGCAGTGAAACGGCTAGCTCCTACAATGAGCAGTTCTTC	CASSETASSYNEQFF
-	TRBV11-2	TRBJ2-3	TRBD2	TGTGCCAGCAGCTCACTAGCGGTGCGGGTCCGCTTCACAGATACGCAGTATTTT	CASSSLAVRVRFTDTQYF
few	TRBV5-1	TRBJ2-1	TRBD2	TGCGCCAGCAGCTGGACTAGCGGGATCTACAATGAGCAGTTCTTC	CASSWTSGIYNEQFF
-	TRBV18	TRBJ1-2	-	TGTGCCAGCTCACCAAAGGACCGATCCTATGGCTACACCTTC	CASSPKDRSYGYTF
-	TRBV6-5	TRBJ1-2	-	TGTGCCAGCAGTCCAGTTAACTATGGCTACACCTTC	CASSPVNYGYTF
-	TRBV7-9	TRBJ2-3	-	TGTGCCAGCAGCTTAAAGCGCCCAGATACGCAGTATTTT	CASSLKRPDTQYF
-	TRBV19	TRBJ1-2	-	TGTGCCAGTATCGGAGCCATAGCCCACTACTATGGCTACACCTTC	CASIGAIAHYYGYTF
-	TRBV28	TRBJ1-4	-	TGTGCCAGCAGACTCGGGGGAGGGGGTGAAAAACTGTTTTTT	CASRLGGGGEKLFF
-	TRBV21-1	TRBJ2-7	-	TGTGCCAGCAGCAAAGACTTTACGGGGATTCACTCCTACGAGCAGTACTTC	CASSKDFTGIHSYEQYF
-	TRBV7-6	TRBJ2-3	TRBD2	TGTGCCAGCAGCTTTCGTCTAGCGGCCAGCACAGATACGCAGTATTTT	CASSFRLAASTDTQYF
-	TRBV28	TRBJ2-7	TRBD1	TGTGCCAGCAATGGCCCCCGGACAGGGGGCGCGTACGAGCAGTACTTC	CASNGPRTGGAYEQYF
-	TRBV5-4	TRBJ1-2	-	TGTGCCAGCAGCTTGGACCAAGCTAACTATGGCTACACCTTC	CASSLDQANYGYTF